The text below deals with one T cell receptor (beta chain). These data are taken from a study of cytomegalovirus exposure and HLA in healthy donors. PCR used 60 Vbeta primers and 13 Jbeta primers. The method was immunoSEQ multiplex PCR; TCRdb's version includes in-frame clones alone and lacks a portion of them. The ten most abundant clones cover approximately 9% of a sample with about 38,000 clones. This CDR3 is 14 amino acids long. V lost 0 bases, J lost 8 bases, and 10 bases lay in between. The V gene's germline CDR1 is KGHSH and CDR2 LQKENI. Source material: PBMCs. The origin of this receptor is a man aged 35 to 55 in good health and CMV-seropositive. The V call is TRBV18, the J call TRBJ2-2; a weak D match, TRBD1 (5 bases). In DNA, the CDR3 is TGTGCCAGCTCACCACCGGCAGGGTATGGGGAGCTGTTTTTT. Translation gives CASSPPAGYGELFF. Variable domain in full (rest from reference TRBV18 and TRBJ2-2): NAGVMQNPRHLVRRRGQEARLRCSPMKGHSHVYWYRQLPEEGLKFMVYLQKENIIDESGMPKERFSAEFPKEGPSILRIQQVVRGDSAAYFCASSPPAGYGELFFGEGSRLTVL.